This TCR beta chain came from a study of identifying expanded T cells in peripheral blood (dated by TCRdb to about 2019). About the investigation overall: Technical replicates were generated by sequencing separate aliquots of the same genomic DNA pool, with four replicates compared pairwise.

TCRbeta CDR3 regions were profiled by bias-controlled multiplex PCR amplification of genomic DNA with the immunoSEQ Assay. On the study's bioinformatics: To quantify the absolute abundance of each unique TCRbeta CDR3 region, the sequences were collapsed and filtered. Two models were used to test differential abundance: a binomial model (Fisher-equivalent) and a beta-binomial model that adds time-dependent variance fitted from healthy donors. Clones with fewer than 5 combined templates were excluded, and clones with Benjamini-Hochberg FDR below 0.01 were called differentially abundant. The form v = (b*log(k)+a)^2 was used to model beta-binomial variance as a function of total template count across the two samples. TCRdb retrieved this table from immuneACCESS and kept in-frame rearrangements only. Not all clones are present; in checked studies, unresolved V genes account for under half, and no reason is known for the remainder. The DNA was the basis for D and trimming; V, J and clone size are from that table. In all, the sample holds 75,000 to 100,000 clones, and approximately 90% of those were seen once. The top ten clones comprise about 3% of the sample.

As for this clone: It lacks a known antigen. No base quality information exists; no much larger clone differs at one position.

The V end loses 4 bases and the J end loses 2 bases, and a stretch of 15 bases separates them. As encoded in the germline V gene, CDR1 is SGDLS while CDR2 is YYNGEE. The CDR3 sequence holds 16 residues, the cysteine and phenylalanine included. Here the CDR3 DNA is all that survives: 48 bases in frame from base 1. No immune events, such as infections, were documented for the healthy donors during the collection period. Time-dependent variance in a beta-binomial model of T-cell clone differential abundance was calibrated using healthy-donor blood repertoires as a training cohort. The training cohort was composed of around ten healthy donors, 3 female and 7 male. The donors were between roughly 25 and 70 years old, with an average age of roughly 41 years. Obtained from a commercial supplier, whole blood was collected from each healthy donor at three time points set two to three weeks apart. Genomic DNA was extracted from unsorted whole blood for immunosequencing.

Study-level results and caveats: In all healthy donors, the variance in clone template counts between samples taken two weeks apart rose significantly as total template count increased. The authors expected biological variance in healthy repertoires might increase further over much longer intervals such as months to years. Around 1.3 differentially abundant clones were flagged by the binomial model between technical replicates, whereas about 16 and 20 were flagged over around two weeks and four weeks, respectively. Across all healthy-donor time intervals, the beta-binomial model significantly cut both the number of clones called differentially abundant and the false-positive rate.

Sequences were obtained from blood. This sequence originates from a person between 18 and 69 years old in good health. This chain is built from TRBV9 and TRBJ2-2, with TRBD2 perhaps the D gene, on 6 matching bases. The nucleotide sequence is TGTGCCAGCAGCCCCCCCGGGACTTCAAACACCGGGGAGCTGTTTTTT. Its product reads: CASSPPGTSNTGELFF.